The source of this T cell receptor (beta chain) is a study of regulatory and conventional T cells in RAG deficiency. The V and J ends lost 4 bases and 7 bases, in that order; junction bases with no gene match: 7. CDR1 and CDR2 from the germline V gene are GTSNPN and SVGIG (reference sequence). The CDR3 is made up of 13 amino acids. Conventional CD4+ T cells were sorted from blood as CD25-low CD127-high cells. Profiling relied on immunoSEQ multiplex PCR, and the TCRdb table lists in-frame clones only, not all of them. The table has roughly 30,000 clones, approximately 96% seen once; the top ten hold 0.35%. Study results and caveats: These Omenn syndrome Treg sorts may hold peripherally activated cells instead. Shannon entropy fell and Simpson indices rose in RAG-deficient patients. Omenn patients showed >80% Treg-Tconv overlap and shorter CDR3 lengths.

Remarks on this clone: Its cognate antigen is unknown.

These sequences were also reported in another study, on regulatory T cells. Per that paper: Primers: 52 TRBV forward and 13 TRBJ reverse. In patients, unique TRB V-J pairs were restricted and V/J usage skewed, especially in Tregs.

The chain recombines TRBV30 with TRBJ1-5; 7 bases align to TRBD1. Sequencing used CD25- CD4+ T cells sorted from blood. This receptor was taken from a human donor in good health. The CDR3 DNA reads as TGTGCCTGGACTACACAGGGGAAACAGCCCCAGCATTTT. It yields the protein CAWTTQGKQPQHF.